Each of the 12 T cell receptor beta chains below was sequenced from the same sample in a study of blood T cell repertoires in COVID-19. The data were produced by immunoSEQ multiplex PCR, yet TCRdb's version contains in-frame clones alone and is incomplete. Here the sample spans approximately 290,000 clones, about 85% being singletons. Sequencing input: peripheral blood. The receptors here all came from a human donor with COVID-19, enrolled during active disease. The donor label of this sample is uncertain.

The chain employs TRBV21-1 and TRBJ1-3; the table's D call of TRBD1 was not tested on the DNA. TRBV21-1 is a pseudogene. This CDR3 region has 16 residues. CDR3 sequence (DNA): TGTGCCAGCAGCAAAACAGGCAGGGTGAAGGGAAACACCATATATTTT. It codes for CASSKTGRVKGNTIYF.

The chain is built from TRBV14 and TRBJ2-3; 8 bases match TRBD2. Germline V gene data show CDR1 as SGHDN and CDR2 as FVKESK. V dropped 4 bases and J dropped 0; count of bases not matched to a gene: 6. This CDR3 comprises 16 residues. The CDR3 sequence is CASSRNSGTSTDTQYF. DNA for the CDR3: TGTGCCAGCAGCCGAAATAGCGGGACTAGCACAGATACGCAGTATTTT.

In regard to this clone: Other DNA sequences from this sample encode an identical CDR3 as well. The rearrangement uses TRBV12-3 or TRBV12-4 and TRBJ1-2, with TRBD1 matching 7 bases. V shed 5 bases and J 3 bases; nucleotides not matched to a gene: 3. The CDR3 spans 13 residues. The CDR3 coding sequence is TGTGCCAGCAGTCCGGGACAGCACTATGGCTACACCTTC. Protein product: CASSPGQHYGYTF.

This CDR3 reads CASSGTIYTGELFF. CDR3 nucleotide sequence: TGTGCCAGCAGCGGGACTATTTACACCGGGGAGCTGTTTTTT. The V and J genes are TRBV9 and TRBJ2-2; TRBD2 might be the D (6 bases). Between the trimmed V and J ends, which lost 3 bases and 3 bases, there was a span of 9 bases. Germline CDR1 SGDLS, CDR2 YYNGEE. This CDR3 comprises 14 residues.

CDR3 residues: CASAFSPDRVEGYTF. The CDR3 nucleotides read TGTGCCAGCGCCTTTTCACCCGACAGGGTAGAAGGCTACACCTTC. This rearrangement joins TRBV6-5 to TRBJ1-2; TRBD1 matches 7 bases. Looked up from germline, CDR1 is MNHEY and CDR2 is SVGAGI. J lost 8 bases, V lost 8 bases, and 17 bases had no gene match. The CDR3 totals 15 residues.

This chain uses TRBV28 with TRBJ2-3; 10 nucleotides agree with TRBD2. The ends lost 6 bases at V and 2 bases at J; junction bases unmatched: 5. The CDR3 sequence is 15 residues long. Germline-derived CDR1 and CDR2 are MDHEN and SYDVKM. CDR3 nucleotides: TGTGCCAGCAGCCGTAGCGGGAGGAACACAGATACGCAGTATTTT. As protein: CASSRSGRNTDTQYF.

This clone was picked up a small number of times. The chain is built from TRBV3-1 (or the pseudogene TRBV3-2) and TRBJ1-1, with TRBD1 as a possible D gene (5 bases). Trimming cost V 6 bases and J 4 bases, with 12 bases left between them. The germline V gene has CDR1 LGHDT and CDR2 YNNKEL (reference sequence). This CDR3 region has 13 residues. The CDR3 region is CASSLKQGTEAFF. In nucleotides, the CDR3 is TGTGCCAGCAGTCTAAAGCAGGGCACTGAAGCTTTCTTT.

This chain uses TRBV10-1 with TRBJ1-4, with 7 bases fitting TRBD1. The CDR3 extends over 14 amino acids. Germline V gene sequence: CDR1 WNHNN, CDR2 SYGVQD (reference sequence). The V and J ends lost 4 bases and 5 bases, in that order; junction bases with no gene match: 4. The CDR3 reads CASSVLTGNEKLFF. CDR3 in DNA: TGCGCCAGCAGTGTACTGACAGGGAATGAAAAACTGTTTTTT.

The chain combines TRBV2 with TRBJ2-1, with 11 bases that match TRBD2. With V trimmed by 6 bases and J by 4 bases, 5 bases remained unmatched. This CDR3 spans 15 amino acids. Germline V lookup: CDR1 SNHLY, CDR2 FYNNEI. The CDR3 protein is CASRVGTSGYNEQFF. CDR3 coding DNA: TGTGCCAGCAGGGTCGGGACTAGCGGTTACAATGAGCAGTTCTTC.

This chain uses TRBV20-1 with TRBJ2-3; 8 bases match TRBD2. The germline CDR1 and CDR2 sequences are DFQATT and SNEGSKA (reference sequence). V lost 3 bases to trimming and J lost 1 base; unmatched junction nucleotides: 15. The CDR3 contains 18 residues. The CDR3: CSASLSGSSVLGTDTQYF. The DNA for the CDR3 is TGCAGTGCTAGTTTAAGCGGGAGTTCAGTCCTGGGCACAGATACGCAGTATTTT.

The chain employs TRBV20-1 and TRBJ2-3, with 9 bases identical to TRBD2. The V segment lost 3 bases and the J segment 5 bases; nucleotides outside the gene matches: 12. The CDR3 runs to 16 residues. Germline-derived CDR1 and CDR2 are DFQATT and SNEGSKA (reference sequence). This chain's CDR3 is CSASNRVAGAEDTQYF. The CDR3 DNA sequence: TGCAGTGCTAGTAATAGGGTAGCGGGAGCGGAAGATACGCAGTATTTT.

This clone was detected a few times. The chain couples TRBV9 to TRBJ2-1; TRBD2 matches at 9 bases. The ends lost 5 bases at V and 9 bases at J; junction bases unmatched: 6. This CDR3 is 13 amino acids long. The germline V gene has CDR1 SGDLS and CDR2 YYNGEE. The CDR3 protein is CASSGREGVEQFF. CDR3 coding DNA: TGTGCCAGCAGTGGGCGGGAGGGCGTTGAGCAGTTCTTC. Together with reference TRBV9 and TRBJ2-1, the CDR3 gives the full variable domain: DSGVTQTPKHLITATGQRVTLRCSPRSGDLSVYWYQQSLDQGLQFLIQYYNGEERAKGNILERFSAQQFPDLHSELNLSSLELGDSALYFCASSGREGVEQFFGPGTRLTVL.